This T cell receptor (beta chain) was recorded in a study of prognosis after radiotherapy for stage I lung cancer. Whole-study context: Newly diagnosed primary stage I lung tumors were found in 11 to 15 patients, while oligometastatic NSCLC after surgical resection of the primary tumor was found in a few. In 3 to 5 fractions, radiotherapy was administered as SBRT with a biologically effective dose of at least 100 Gy.

By two-round multiplex PCR, the TCR beta CDR3 was amplified from genomic DNA. Primers targeting each individual TRBV and TRBJ gene were applied in first-round PCR. TCRdb re-analysed the multiplex PCR reads in MiXCR, keeping a single row per CDR3 protein. The sample contains approximately 51,000 distinct CDR3 sequences, 30% to 35% of which appear only once. Points from the study as a whole: Some TCR clones were expanded. Whether these clones were tumor-specific was not determined.

This clonotype was picked up many times. Its antigen remains unknown. The material was PBMCs, obtained before or after stereotactic body radiation therapy (not recorded which). This TCR was recovered from a donor aged 50 or older with non-small cell lung cancer.

The CDR3 region is CASGSRLASLLNEQFF. CDR3 DNA sequence: TGTGCTAGTGGATCACGACTAGCATCCCTTCTGAATGAGCAGTTCTTC. The V and J genes are TRBV12-5 and TRBJ2-1; TRBD2 agrees at 7 bases. The V gene's germline CDR1 is LGHNT and CDR2 FRNRAP. The junction had 15 bases not matched to a gene; V was cut back by 6 bases and J by 7 bases. The CDR3 runs 16 residues.